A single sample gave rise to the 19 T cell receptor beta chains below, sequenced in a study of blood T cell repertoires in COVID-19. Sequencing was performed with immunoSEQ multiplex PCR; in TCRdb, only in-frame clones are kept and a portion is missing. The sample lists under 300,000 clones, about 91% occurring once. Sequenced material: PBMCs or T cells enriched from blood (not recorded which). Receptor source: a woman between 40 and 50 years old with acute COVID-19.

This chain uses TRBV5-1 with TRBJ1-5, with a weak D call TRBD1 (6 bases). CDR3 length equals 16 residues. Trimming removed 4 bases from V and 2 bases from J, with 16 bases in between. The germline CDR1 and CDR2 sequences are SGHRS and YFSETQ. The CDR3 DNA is TGCGCCAGCAGCCTATCAGGGGTCGGCGGCAATCAGCCCCAGCATTTT. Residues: CASSLSGVGGNQPQHF.

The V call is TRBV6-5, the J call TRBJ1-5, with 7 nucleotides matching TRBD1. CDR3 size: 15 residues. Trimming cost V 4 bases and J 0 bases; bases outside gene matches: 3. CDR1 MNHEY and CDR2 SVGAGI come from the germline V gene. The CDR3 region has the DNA TGTGCCAGCAGTTCCGGGACAGCTAGCAATCAGCCCCAGCATTTT. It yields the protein CASSSGTASNQPQHF.

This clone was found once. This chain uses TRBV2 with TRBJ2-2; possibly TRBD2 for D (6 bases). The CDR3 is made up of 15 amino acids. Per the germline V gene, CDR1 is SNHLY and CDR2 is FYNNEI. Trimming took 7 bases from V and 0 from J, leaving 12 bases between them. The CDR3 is CASTRLASNTGELFF. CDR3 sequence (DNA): TGTGCCAGCACCCGTCTAGCGTCGAACACCGGGGAGCTGTTTTTT. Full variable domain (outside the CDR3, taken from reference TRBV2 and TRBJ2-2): EPEVTQTPSHQVTQMGQEVILRCVPISNHLYFYWYRQILGQKVEFLVSFYNNEISEKSEIFDDQFSVERPDGSNFTLKIRSTKLEDSAMYFCASTRLASNTGELFFGEGSRLTVL.

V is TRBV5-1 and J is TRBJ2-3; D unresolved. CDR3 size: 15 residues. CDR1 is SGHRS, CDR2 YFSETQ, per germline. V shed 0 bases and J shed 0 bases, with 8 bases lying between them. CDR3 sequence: CASSLGVSSTDTQYF. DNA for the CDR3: TGCGCCAGCAGCTTGGGAGTCTCTAGCACAGATACGCAGTATTTT.

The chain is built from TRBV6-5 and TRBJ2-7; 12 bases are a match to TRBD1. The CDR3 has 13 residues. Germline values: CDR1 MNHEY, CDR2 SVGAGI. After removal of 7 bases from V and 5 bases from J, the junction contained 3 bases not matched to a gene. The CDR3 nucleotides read TGTGCCAGCACGGGGGACAGGGGGCACGAGCAGTACGTC. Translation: CASTGDRGHEQYV.

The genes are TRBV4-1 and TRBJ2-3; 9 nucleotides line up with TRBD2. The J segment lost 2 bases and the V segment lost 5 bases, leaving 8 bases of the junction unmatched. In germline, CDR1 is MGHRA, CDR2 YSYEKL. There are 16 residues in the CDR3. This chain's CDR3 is CASSVQREENTDTQYF. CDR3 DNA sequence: TGCGCCAGCAGCGTCCAGCGGGAGGAAAACACAGATACGCAGTATTTT.

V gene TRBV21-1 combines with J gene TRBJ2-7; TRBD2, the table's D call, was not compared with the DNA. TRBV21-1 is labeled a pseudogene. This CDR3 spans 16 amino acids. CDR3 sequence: CASSKRLRGGEAEQYV. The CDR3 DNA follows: TGTGCCAGCAGCAAAAGACTGAGGGGAGGGGAGGCCGAGCAGTACGTC.

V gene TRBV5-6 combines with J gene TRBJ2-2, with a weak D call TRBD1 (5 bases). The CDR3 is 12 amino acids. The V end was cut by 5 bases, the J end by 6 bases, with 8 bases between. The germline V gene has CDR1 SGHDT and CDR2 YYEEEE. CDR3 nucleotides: TGTGCCAGCAGATGGGGCTCCGGGGAGCTGTTTTTT. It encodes CASRWGSGELFF.

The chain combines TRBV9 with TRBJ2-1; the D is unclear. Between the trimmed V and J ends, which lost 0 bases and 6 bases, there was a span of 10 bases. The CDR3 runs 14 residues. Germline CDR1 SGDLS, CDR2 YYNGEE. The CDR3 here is CASSVATTSNEQFF. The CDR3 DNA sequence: TGTGCCAGCAGCGTAGCTACCACGAGCAATGAGCAGTTCTTC. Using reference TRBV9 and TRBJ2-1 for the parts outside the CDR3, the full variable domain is DSGVTQTPKHLITATGQRVTLRCSPRSGDLSVYWYQQSLDQGLQFLIQYYNGEERAKGNILERFSAQQFPDLHSELNLSSLELGDSALYFCASSVATTSNEQFFGPGTRLTVL.

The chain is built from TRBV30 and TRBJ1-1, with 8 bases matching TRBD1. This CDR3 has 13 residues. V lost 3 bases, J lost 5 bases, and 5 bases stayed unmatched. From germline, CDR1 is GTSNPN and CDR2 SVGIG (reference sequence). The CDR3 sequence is CAWRRDRSTEAFF. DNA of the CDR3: TGTGCCTGGAGGAGGGACAGGAGTACTGAAGCTTTCTTT. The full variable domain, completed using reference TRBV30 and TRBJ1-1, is SQTIHQWPATLVQPVGSPLSLECTVEGTSNPNLYWYRQAAGRGLQLLFYSVGIGQISSEVPQNLSASRPQDRQFILSSKKLLLSDSGFYLCAWRRDRSTEAFFGQGTRLTVV.

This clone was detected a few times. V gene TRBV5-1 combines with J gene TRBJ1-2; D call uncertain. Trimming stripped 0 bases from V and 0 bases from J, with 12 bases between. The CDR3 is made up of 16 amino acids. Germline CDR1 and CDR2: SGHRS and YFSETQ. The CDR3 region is CASSLGGRSANYGYTF. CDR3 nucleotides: TGCGCCAGCAGCTTGGGTGGCAGGTCCGCTAACTATGGCTACACCTTC.

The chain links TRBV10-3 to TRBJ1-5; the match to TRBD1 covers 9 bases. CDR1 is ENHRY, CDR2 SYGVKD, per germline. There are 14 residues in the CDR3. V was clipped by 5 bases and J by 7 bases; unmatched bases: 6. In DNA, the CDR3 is TGTGCCATCAGTACAGGGGGCAATGAACAGCCCCAGCATTTT. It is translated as CAISTGGNEQPQHF.

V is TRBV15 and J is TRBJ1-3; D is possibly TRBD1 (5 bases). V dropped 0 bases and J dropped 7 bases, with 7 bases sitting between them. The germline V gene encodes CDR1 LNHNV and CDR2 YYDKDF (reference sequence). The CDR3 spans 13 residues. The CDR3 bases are TGTGCCACCAGCAGAGATCGGGGGAACACCATATATTTT. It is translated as CATSRDRGNTIYF.

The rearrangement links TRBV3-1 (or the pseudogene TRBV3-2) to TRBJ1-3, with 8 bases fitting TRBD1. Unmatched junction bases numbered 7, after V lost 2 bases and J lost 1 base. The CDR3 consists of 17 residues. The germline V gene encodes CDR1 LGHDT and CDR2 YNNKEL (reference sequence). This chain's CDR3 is CASSQQAGGSSGNTIYF. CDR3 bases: TGTGCCAGCAGCCAACAAGCAGGGGGCTCTTCTGGAAACACCATATATTTT.

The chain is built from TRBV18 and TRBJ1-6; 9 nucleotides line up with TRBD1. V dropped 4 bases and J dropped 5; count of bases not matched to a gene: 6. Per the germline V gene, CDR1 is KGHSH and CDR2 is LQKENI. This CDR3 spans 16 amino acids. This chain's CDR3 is CASSLAGTGNNSPLHF. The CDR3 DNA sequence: TGTGCCAGCTCACTAGCCGGGACAGGGAATAATTCACCCCTCCACTTT.

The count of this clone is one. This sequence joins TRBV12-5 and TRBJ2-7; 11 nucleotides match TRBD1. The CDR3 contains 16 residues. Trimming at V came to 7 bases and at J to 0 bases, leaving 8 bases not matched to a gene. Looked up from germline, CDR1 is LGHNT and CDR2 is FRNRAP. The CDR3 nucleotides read TGTGCTAGTGCATGGCAGGGACAGGGGGTCTCCTACGAGCAGTACTTC. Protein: CASAWQGQGVSYEQYF.

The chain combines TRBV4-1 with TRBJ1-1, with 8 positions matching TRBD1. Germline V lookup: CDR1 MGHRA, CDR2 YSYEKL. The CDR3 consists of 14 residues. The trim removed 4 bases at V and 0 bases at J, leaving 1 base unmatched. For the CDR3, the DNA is TGCGCCAGCAGCCTGGGACAGGTGAACACTGAAGCTTTCTTT. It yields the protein CASSLGQVNTEAFF.

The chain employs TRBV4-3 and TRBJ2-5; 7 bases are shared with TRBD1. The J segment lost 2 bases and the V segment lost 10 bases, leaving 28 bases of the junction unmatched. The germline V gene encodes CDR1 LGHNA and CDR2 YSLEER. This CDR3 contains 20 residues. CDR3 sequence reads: CATHRGNFQQTGTFQETQYF. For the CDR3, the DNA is TGCGCCACCCACCGAGGGAACTTCCAGCAGACAGGGACCTTTCAAGAGACCCAGTACTTC.

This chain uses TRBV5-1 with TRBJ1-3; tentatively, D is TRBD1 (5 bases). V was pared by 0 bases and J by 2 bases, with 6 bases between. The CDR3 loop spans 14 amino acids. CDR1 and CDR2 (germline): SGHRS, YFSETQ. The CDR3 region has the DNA TGCGCCAGCAGCTTGGGGGGCCCTGGAAACACCATATATTTT. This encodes CASSLGGPGNTIYF.